Following are 23 T cell receptor beta chains from one sample sequenced in a study of blood T cell repertoires in COVID-19. TCRdb keeps only in-frame clones here, not all; method: immunoSEQ multiplex PCR. The repertoire consists of 350,000 to 400,000 clones, with 85% to 90% occurring once and the leading ten covering about 6.8%. The source material was peripheral blood. These receptors came from a man aged 18 to 30 with active or convalescent COVID-19.

Here the CDR3 reads CASSQDGTGDPTNEKLFF. The CDR3 DNA reads TGCGCCAGCAGCCAAGATGGGACAGGAGATCCAACTAATGAAAAACTGTTTTTT. The chain has TRBV4-3 and TRBJ1-4, with 8 bases that match TRBD1. CDR1 is LGHNA and CDR2 is YSLEER in the germline V gene. This CDR3 spans 18 amino acids. The J segment lost 0 bases and the V segment lost 0 bases, leaving 6 bases of the junction unmatched.

V gene TRBV7-2 combines with J gene TRBJ1-2; D possibly corresponds to TRBD1 (5 bases). Per the germline V gene, CDR1 is SGHTA and CDR2 is FQGNSA. V dropped 4 bases and J dropped 8 bases, with 17 bases sitting between them. This CDR3 region has 14 residues. As DNA, the CDR3 is TGTGCCAGCAGCTCTCATGTAGGGGTCATCGGCTACACCTTC. It encodes CASSSHVGVIGYTF.

The genes are TRBV6-5 and TRBJ2-1, with 8 bases aligning to TRBD2. V lost 6 bases, J lost 0 bases, and 4 bases stayed unmatched. CDR3 length equals 15 residues. Looked up from germline, CDR1 is MNHEY and CDR2 is SVGAGI. In DNA, the CDR3 is TGTGCCAGCAGAGAGCTAGCGGGCTCCTACAATGAGCAGTTCTTC. Translating gives CASRELAGSYNEQFF.

This rearrangement joins TRBV7-8 to TRBJ2-1; D gene uncertain. The CDR3 extends over 16 amino acids. V gave up 5 bases and J gave up 2 bases, with 16 bases separating them. Germline values: CDR1 SGHVS, CDR2 FQNEAQ. CDR3 loop: CASSLSPVLPYNEQFF. The DNA for the CDR3 is TGTGCCAGCAGCCTCTCTCCTGTACTACCCTACAATGAGCAGTTCTTC. The complete variable domain, with remaining parts taken from reference TRBV7-8 and TRBJ2-1, reads GAGVSQSPRYKVAKRGQDVALRCDPISGHVSLFWYQQALGQGPEFLTYFQNEAQLDKSGLPSDRFFAERPEGSVSTLKIQRTQQEDSAVYLCASSLSPVLPYNEQFFGPGTRLTVL.

The chain carries TRBV5-6 and TRBJ2-2; 7 nucleotides align to TRBD1. CDR3 length: 15 residues. Looked up from germline, CDR1 is SGHDT and CDR2 is YYEEEE. J was trimmed by 7 bases and V by 6 bases; bases with no gene match: 12. CDR3 sequence reads: CASTNRQGVGGELFF. CDR3 DNA sequence: TGTGCCAGCACCAACCGACAGGGTGTGGGCGGGGAGCTGTTTTTT.

The V call is TRBV3-1 (or the pseudogene TRBV3-2), the J call TRBJ2-7, with TRBD1 matching 8 bases. CDR1 LGHDT and CDR2 YNNKEL come from the germline V gene (reference sequence). Trimming cost V 5 bases and J 3 bases; bases outside gene matches: 12. The CDR3 extends over 16 amino acids. CDR3 in amino acids: CASSTRPGQEIYEQYF. The CDR3 bases are TGTGCCAGCAGCACGCGCCCGGGACAGGAGATCTACGAGCAGTACTTC.

This clone occurred a few times. The rearrangement links TRBV7-3 to TRBJ2-7, with D unclear. Germline CDR1 is SGHTA and CDR2 is FQGTGA. The CDR3 extends over 14 amino acids. Trimming cost V 5 bases and J 4 bases, with 15 bases left between them. This CDR3 is CASSQLPGPYEQYF. The CDR3, as DNA: TGTGCCAGCAGCCAACTGCCAGGCCCTTACGAGCAGTACTTC.

V gene TRBV7-2 combines with J gene TRBJ1-6, with D perhaps TRBD1 (6 bases). The V gene lost 4 bases and the J gene lost 8 bases, with 15 bases spanning the gap. CDR1 and CDR2 from the germline V gene are SGHTA and FQGNSA. This CDR3 has 15 residues. The CDR3 loop reads CASSSRTVVDSPLHF. CDR3 sequence (DNA): TGTGCCAGCAGCTCGCGGACAGTTGTGGATTCACCCCTCCACTTT.

The chain employs TRBV28 and TRBJ2-7; 12 bases are shared with TRBD1. The CDR3 is 17 amino acids. Trimming took 3 bases from V and 2 from J; bases not matched to a gene: 8. Germline CDR1 reads MDHEN; CDR2 reads SYDVKM. The CDR3: CASSFGAGQGAAYEQYF. For the CDR3, the DNA is TGTGCCAGCAGTTTTGGAGCGGGACAGGGGGCTGCCTACGAGCAGTACTTC.

This clone appeared once. For the CDR3, the DNA is TGTGCCAGCAGCTCGGGACTGCCGGCCGATACGCAGTATTTT. Protein: CASSSGLPADTQYF. The V and J genes are TRBV7-2 and TRBJ2-3; D perhaps matches TRBD2 (6 bases). Germline lookup yields CDR1 SGHTA and CDR2 FQGNSA. Trimming took 4 bases from V and 6 from J, leaving 14 bases between them. The CDR3 has 14 amino acids.

J is TRBJ2-5 and V is TRBV28, with D possibly TRBD2 on 6 matching bases. The ends were cut back, 4 bases at V and 1 base at J, with 13 bases in the middle. Germline loops: CDR1 MDHEN, CDR2 SYDVKM. The CDR3 contains 15 residues. For the CDR3, the DNA is TGTGCCAGCAGTTCAGTAGCGGTGGGCCAAGAGACCCAGTACTTC. It codes for CASSSVAVGQETQYF.

The gene calls are TRBV28 and TRBJ1-2; unclear D gene. Germline V gene sequence: CDR1 MDHEN, CDR2 SYDVKM. The CDR3 totals 14 residues. V was clipped by 5 bases and J by 4 bases, with 14 bases between them. The CDR3 is CASSVVAGGYGYTF. CDR3 bases: TGTGCCAGCAGTGTAGTGGCGGGCGGCTATGGCTACACCTTC.

In its sample, this clone was seen once. The chain has TRBV29-1 and TRBJ1-1; perhaps TRBD1 as D (5 bases). CDR3 size: 11 residues. The germline V gene encodes CDR1 SQVTM and CDR2 ANQGSEA. V lost 4 bases and J 7 bases, leaving 10 bases between the germline ends. For the CDR3, the DNA is TGCAGCGTTGCTAGGGGTAATGAAGCTTTCTTT. Protein: CSVARGNEAFF.

The genes are TRBV27 and TRBJ1-2; TRBD1 aligns across 7 bases. The germline V gene encodes CDR1 MNHEY and CDR2 SMNVEV (reference sequence). The length of the CDR3 is 12 residues. The V gene end was trimmed by 8 bases and the J gene end by 8 bases; junction bases not matched to a gene: 8. The CDR3 DNA is TGTGCCAGCGGACGAGACAGGGTCGGCTACACCTTC. Protein: CASGRDRVGYTF.

This chain joins TRBV19 and TRBJ2-3; D might be TRBD1 (6 bases). Germline V CDR1 and CDR2: LNHDA, SQIVND (reference sequence). The CDR3 runs 15 residues. V was cut by 5 bases and J by 0 bases, with 12 bases left in between. The CDR3 DNA is TGTGCCAGTAGTGGACAGAAGGCTAGCACAGATACGCAGTATTTT. Its protein product is CASSGQKASTDTQYF.

The chain links TRBV12-3 or TRBV12-4 to TRBJ1-1; D is unclear. V was shortened by 7 bases and J by 6 bases, with 12 bases between the two germline ends. This CDR3 is 12 amino acids long. The CDR3: CASTPGPAEAFF. The CDR3, as DNA: TGTGCCAGCACCCCCGGTCCGGCTGAAGCTTTCTTT.

The J gene is TRBJ1-2, the V gene TRBV6-1; D is ambiguous. V was pared by 1 base and J by 4 bases, with 13 bases between. The germline V gene encodes CDR1 MNHNS and CDR2 SASEGT. This CDR3 comprises 15 residues. The CDR3 loop is CASSEVPDFFYGYTF. CDR3 DNA sequence: TGTGCCAGCAGTGAAGTTCCAGATTTTTTCTATGGCTACACCTTC.

Turning to this clone: One junction end disagrees with the germline gene, perhaps due to a read error. J is TRBJ2-6 and V is TRBV19; D possibly corresponds to TRBD1 (5 bases). This CDR3 region has 18 residues. CDR1 is LNHDA and CDR2 is SQIVND in the germline V gene (reference sequence). The CDR3 sequence: CASSPNQRQLSGANVLTF. Here the CDR3 DNA reads TGTGCCAGTAGTCCAAACCAACGACAGCTCTCTGGGGCCAACGTGCTGACTTTC.

This chain links TRBV9 with TRBJ2-1; 10 bases fit TRBD2. Looked up from germline, CDR1 is SGDLS and CDR2 is YYNGEE. V gave up 0 bases and J gave up 4 bases; unmatched junction bases: 4. The CDR3 totals 16 residues. DNA for the CDR3: TGTGCCAGCAGCGTAGGCGGGACTAGCGAGTACAATGAGCAGTTCTTC. This sequence encodes CASSVGGTSEYNEQFF.

The CDR3 is CASSREGNTEAFF. In DNA, the CDR3 is TGTGCCAGCAGCCGCGAGGGAAACACTGAAGCTTTCTTT. This chain connects TRBV11-3 to TRBJ1-1; D unresolved. Germline CDR1 is SGHNT and CDR2 is YENEEA. The V end was cut by 5 bases, the J end by 2 bases, with 9 bases between. The CDR3 covers 13 residues.

This clone has a handful of counts. This chain connects TRBV29-1 to TRBJ2-2; tentative D call: TRBD2 (6 bases). Trimming shortened V by 4 bases and J by 1 base, and 22 bases separated the two germline ends. The CDR3 is 18 amino acids. CDR1 is SQVTM, CDR2 ANQGSEA, per germline. CDR3 DNA sequence: TGCAGCGTTGGGAGCTCGGACTACGGAGAACAGAACACCGGGGAGCTGTTTTTT. Protein sequence: CSVGSSDYGEQNTGELFF.

The rearrangement joins TRBV27 to TRBJ1-1; 10 positions match TRBD1. Germline CDR1 is MNHEY and CDR2 is SMNVEV (reference sequence). The CDR3 runs 20 residues. With 5 bases clipped from V and 1 base from J, the junction kept 19 bases outside the gene matches. CDR3 sequence: CASSPLSLYTRDRGNTEAFF. The CDR3 DNA reads as TGTGCCAGCAGTCCCCTTAGTTTATACACTAGGGACAGGGGGAACACTGAAGCTTTCTTT.

The CDR3 loop reads CASSTSGPGNTIYF. CDR3 nucleotide sequence: TGTGCCAGCAGCACCAGTGGGCCTGGAAACACCATATATTTT. The chain combines TRBV9 with TRBJ1-3, with no clear D. The V end was cut by 4 bases, the J end by 2 bases, with 10 bases between. CDR3 length: 14 amino acids. Germline lookup yields CDR1 SGDLS and CDR2 YYNGEE.